The present T cell receptor beta chain was sequenced within a study of T cells after yellow fever vaccination. The study, taken as a whole, reports: Only a minor proportion of clonotypes was detected across both CD4 and CD8 compartments. Bulk-population clonotypes that are abundant could appear as contaminants in FACS-sorted repertoires. Once the booster was given, most primary-vaccination clones reappeared, at about 96% for CD4 and over 70% for CD8.

At least ten counts were recorded for this clonotype. Its antigen is unidentified. Template switching by 5'RACE produced TCR cDNA, adding a universal primer site and UMIs. MiXCR, run by TCRdb on the 5' RACE reads, gives a single entry per CDR3 protein. The repertoire has almost 30,000 distinct CDR3 sequences, around 4.6% of them found once; the top ten carry over 40%. The germline gives CDR1 ENHRY, CDR2 SYGVKD. The V gene lost 3 bases and the J gene lost 8 bases, with 14 bases spanning the gap. This CDR3 comprises 14 residues. The sequence derives from a man between 25 and 39 years old who received the YFV17D yellow fever vaccine. The chain is built from TRBV10-3 and TRBJ1-3; D gene ambiguous. The source material was CD8+ T cells sorted from PBMCs, sampled 10 days after the yellow fever booster vaccination. The CDR3 sequence: CAISDGISEDTIYF. CDR3 bases: TGTGCCATCAGTGACGGGATCTCTGAGGACACCATATATTTT.